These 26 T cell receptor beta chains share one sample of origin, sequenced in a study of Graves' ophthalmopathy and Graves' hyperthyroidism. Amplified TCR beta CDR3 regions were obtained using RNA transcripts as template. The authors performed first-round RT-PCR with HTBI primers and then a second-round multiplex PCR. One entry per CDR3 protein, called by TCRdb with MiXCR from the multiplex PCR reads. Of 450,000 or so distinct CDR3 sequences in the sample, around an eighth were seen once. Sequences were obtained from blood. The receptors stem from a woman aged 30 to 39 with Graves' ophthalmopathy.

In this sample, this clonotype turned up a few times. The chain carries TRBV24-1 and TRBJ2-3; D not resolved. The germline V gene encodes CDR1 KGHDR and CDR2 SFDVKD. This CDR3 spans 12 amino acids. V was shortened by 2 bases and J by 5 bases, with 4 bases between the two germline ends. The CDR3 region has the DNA TGTGCCACCAGTGATTCCATAGATACGCAGTATTTT. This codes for CATSDSIDTQYF.

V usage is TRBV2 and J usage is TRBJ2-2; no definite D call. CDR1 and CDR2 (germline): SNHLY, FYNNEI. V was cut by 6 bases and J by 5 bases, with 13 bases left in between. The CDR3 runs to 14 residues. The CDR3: CASSQTWLTGELFF. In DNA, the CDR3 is TGTGCCAGCAGCCAGACGTGGTTAACCGGGGAGCTGTTTTTT.

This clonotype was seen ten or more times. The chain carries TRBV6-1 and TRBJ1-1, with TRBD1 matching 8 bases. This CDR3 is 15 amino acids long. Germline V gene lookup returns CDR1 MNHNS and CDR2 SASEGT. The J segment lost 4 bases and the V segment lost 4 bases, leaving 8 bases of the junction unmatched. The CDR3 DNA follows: TGTGCCAGCAGTGTTGGCAGGGGGCCGTTCACTGAAGCTTTCTTT. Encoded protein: CASSVGRGPFTEAFF.

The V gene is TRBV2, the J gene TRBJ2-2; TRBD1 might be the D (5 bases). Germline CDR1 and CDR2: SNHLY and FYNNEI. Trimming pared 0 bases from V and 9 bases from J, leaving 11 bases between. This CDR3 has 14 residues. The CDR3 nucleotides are TGTGCCAGCAGTGAAGCGCTTCAGGGTCGGGAGCTGTTTTTT. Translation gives CASSEALQGRELFF.

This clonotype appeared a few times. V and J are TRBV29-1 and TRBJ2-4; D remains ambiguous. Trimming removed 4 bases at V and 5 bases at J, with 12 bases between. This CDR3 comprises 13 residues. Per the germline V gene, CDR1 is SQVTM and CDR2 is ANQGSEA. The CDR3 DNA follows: TGCAGCGTTGGGAACAGTGCCCAAAACATTCAGTACTTC. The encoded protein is CSVGNSAQNIQYF.

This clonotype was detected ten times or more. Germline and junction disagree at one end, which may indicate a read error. CDR3 in amino acids: CASGLPRNNSPLHF. DNA of the CDR3: TGTGCCAGCGGTTTACCCAGAAATAATTCACCCCTCCACTTT. The chain recombines TRBV28 with TRBJ1-6; D is uncertain. CDR3 length equals 14 residues. Germline V gene lookup returns CDR1 MDHEN and CDR2 SYDVKM.

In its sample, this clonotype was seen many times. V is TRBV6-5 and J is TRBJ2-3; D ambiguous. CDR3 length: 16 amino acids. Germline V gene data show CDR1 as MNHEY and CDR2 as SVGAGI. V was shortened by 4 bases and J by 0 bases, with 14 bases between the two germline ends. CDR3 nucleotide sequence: TGTGCCAGCAGTTTTCTAGGATACGGGAGCACAGATACGCAGTATTTT. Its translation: CASSFLGYGSTDTQYF.

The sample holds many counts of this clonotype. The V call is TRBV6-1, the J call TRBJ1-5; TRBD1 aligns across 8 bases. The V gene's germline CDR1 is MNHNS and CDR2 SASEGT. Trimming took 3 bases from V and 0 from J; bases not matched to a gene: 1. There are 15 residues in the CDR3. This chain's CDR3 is CASSEGTGSNQPQHF. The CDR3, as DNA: TGTGCCAGCAGTGAGGGGACAGGTAGCAATCAGCCCCAGCATTTT.

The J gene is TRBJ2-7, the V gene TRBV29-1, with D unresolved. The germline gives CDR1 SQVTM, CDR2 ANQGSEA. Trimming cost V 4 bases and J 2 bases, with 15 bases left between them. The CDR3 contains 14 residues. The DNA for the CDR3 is TGCAGCGTTGCTGTAACCCACAGCACCTACGAGCAGTACTTC. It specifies CSVAVTHSTYEQYF.

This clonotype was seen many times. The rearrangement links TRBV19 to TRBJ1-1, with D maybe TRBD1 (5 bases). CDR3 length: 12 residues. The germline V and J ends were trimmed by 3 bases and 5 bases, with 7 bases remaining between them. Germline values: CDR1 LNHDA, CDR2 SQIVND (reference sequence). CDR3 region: CASSIWGTEAFF. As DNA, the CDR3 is TGTGCCAGTAGTATTTGGGGGACTGAAGCTTTCTTT.

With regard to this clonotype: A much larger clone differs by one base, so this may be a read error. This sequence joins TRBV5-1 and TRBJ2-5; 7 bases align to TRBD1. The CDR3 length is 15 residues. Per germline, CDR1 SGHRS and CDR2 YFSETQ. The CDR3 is CASSSPWTGEGTQDF. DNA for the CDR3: TGCGCCAGCAGCTCCCCCTGGACAGGTGAAGGGACCCAGGACTTC.

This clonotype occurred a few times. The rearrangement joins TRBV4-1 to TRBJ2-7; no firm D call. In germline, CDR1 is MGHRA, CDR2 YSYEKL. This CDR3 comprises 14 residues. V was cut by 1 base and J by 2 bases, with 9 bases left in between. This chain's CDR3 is CASSQGYGTYEQYF. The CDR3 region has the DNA TGCGCCAGCAGCCAAGGATACGGAACCTACGAGCAGTACTTC.

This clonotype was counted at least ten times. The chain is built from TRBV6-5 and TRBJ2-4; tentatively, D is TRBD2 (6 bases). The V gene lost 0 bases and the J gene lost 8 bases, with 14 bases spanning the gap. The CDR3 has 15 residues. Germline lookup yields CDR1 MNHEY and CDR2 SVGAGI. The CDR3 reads CASSYSRGPGDIQYF. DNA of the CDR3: TGTGCCAGCAGTTACTCGAGGGGCCCGGGAGACATTCAGTACTTC.

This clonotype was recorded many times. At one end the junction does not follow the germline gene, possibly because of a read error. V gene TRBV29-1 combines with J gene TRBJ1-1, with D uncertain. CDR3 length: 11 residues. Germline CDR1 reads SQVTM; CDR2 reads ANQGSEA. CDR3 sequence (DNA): TGCAGCCTTGAGGATTTCGGGAAAGCTTTCTTT. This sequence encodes CSLEDFGKAFF. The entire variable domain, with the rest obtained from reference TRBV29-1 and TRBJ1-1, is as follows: SAVISQKPSRDICQRGTSLTIQCQVDSQVTMMFWYRQQPGQSLTLIATANQGSEATYESGFVIDKFPISRPNLTFSTLTVSNMSPEDSSIYLCSLEDFGKAFFGQGTRLTVV.

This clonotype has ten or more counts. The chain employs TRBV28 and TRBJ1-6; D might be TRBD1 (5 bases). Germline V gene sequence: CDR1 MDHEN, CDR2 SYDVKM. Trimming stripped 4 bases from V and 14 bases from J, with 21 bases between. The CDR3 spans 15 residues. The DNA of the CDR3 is TGTGCCAGCAGTTCCCGAGACGACAGCCTTAACTCCCTCCACTTT. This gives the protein CASSSRDDSLNSLHF.

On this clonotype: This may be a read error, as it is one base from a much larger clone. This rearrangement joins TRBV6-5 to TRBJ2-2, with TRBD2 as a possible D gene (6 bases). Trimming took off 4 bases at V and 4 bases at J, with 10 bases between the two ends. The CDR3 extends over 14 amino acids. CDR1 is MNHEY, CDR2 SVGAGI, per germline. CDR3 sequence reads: CASSFVGSTGELFF. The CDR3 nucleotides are TGTGCCAGCAGTTTCGTCGGGAGCACCGGGGAGCTGTTTTTT.

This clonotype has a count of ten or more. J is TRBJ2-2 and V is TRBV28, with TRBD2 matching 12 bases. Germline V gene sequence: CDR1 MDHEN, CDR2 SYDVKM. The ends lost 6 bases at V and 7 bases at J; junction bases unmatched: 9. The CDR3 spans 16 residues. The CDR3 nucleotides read TGTGCCAGCAGCCTGACTAGCGGGAGTGTTAACGGGGAGCTGTTTTTT. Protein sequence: CASSLTSGSVNGELFF.

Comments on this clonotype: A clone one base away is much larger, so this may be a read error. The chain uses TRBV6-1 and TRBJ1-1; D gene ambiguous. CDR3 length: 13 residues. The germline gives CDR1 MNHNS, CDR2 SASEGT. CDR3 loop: CAMSNSLNTEAFF. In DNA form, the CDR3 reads TGTGCTATGAGTAACAGCTTGAATACTGAAGCTTTCTTT.

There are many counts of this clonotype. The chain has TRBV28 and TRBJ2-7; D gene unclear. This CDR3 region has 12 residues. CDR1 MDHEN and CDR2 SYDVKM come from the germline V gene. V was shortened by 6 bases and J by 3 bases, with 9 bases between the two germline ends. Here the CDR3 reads CASSFENYEQYF. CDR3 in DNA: TGTGCCAGCAGCTTCGAGAACTACGAGCAGTACTTC.

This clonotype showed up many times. CDR3 nucleotides: TGTGCCAGCACCGTAGGACAGGGTGGTGAAGCTTTCTTT. This sequence encodes CASTVGQGGEAFF. V and J are TRBV6-1 and TRBJ1-1, with 8 bases fitting TRBD1. J was trimmed by 7 bases and V by 7 bases; bases with no gene match: 8. The CDR3 extends over 13 amino acids. CDR1 and CDR2 (germline): MNHNS, SASEGT.

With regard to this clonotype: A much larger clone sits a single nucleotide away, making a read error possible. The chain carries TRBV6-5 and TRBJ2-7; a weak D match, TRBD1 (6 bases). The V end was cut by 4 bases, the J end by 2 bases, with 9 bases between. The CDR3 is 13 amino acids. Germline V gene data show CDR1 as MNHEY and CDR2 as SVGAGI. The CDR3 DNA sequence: TGTGCCAGCAGTTCGGACAGAACCTACGAGCAGTACTTC. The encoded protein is CASSSDRTYEQYF.

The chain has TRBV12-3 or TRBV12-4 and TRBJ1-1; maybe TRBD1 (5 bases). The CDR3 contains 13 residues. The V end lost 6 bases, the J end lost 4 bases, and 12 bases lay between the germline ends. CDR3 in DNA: TGTGCCAGCAGGTCCACAGGCGGCACTGAAGCTTTCTTT. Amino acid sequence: CASRSTGGTEAFF.

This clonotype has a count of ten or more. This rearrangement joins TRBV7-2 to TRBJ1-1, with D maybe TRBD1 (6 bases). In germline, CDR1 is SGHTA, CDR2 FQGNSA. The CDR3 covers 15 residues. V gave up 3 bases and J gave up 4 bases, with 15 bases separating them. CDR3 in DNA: TGTGCCAGCAGCTTTGTGACAGGAATAACCACTGAAGCTTTCTTT. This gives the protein CASSFVTGITTEAFF.

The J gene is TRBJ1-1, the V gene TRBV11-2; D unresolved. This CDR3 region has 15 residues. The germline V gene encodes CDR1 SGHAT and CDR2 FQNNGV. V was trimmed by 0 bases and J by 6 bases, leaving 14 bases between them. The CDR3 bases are TGTGCCAGCAGCTTAGAAGCAGGTGATTGGTCTGAAGCTTTCTTT. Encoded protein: CASSLEAGDWSEAFF.

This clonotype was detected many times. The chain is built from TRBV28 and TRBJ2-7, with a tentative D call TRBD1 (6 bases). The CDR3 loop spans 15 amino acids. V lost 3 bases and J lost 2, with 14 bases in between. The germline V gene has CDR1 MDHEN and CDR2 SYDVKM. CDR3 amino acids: CASSFYPGEAYEQYF. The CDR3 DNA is TGTGCCAGCAGTTTCTATCCAGGGGAAGCCTACGAGCAGTACTTC.

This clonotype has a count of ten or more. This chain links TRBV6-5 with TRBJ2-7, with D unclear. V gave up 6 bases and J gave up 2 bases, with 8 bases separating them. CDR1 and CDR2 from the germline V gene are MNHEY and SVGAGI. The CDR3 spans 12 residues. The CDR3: CASRADPYEQYF. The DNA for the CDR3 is TGTGCCAGCAGAGCTGACCCCTACGAGCAGTACTTC.